This T cell receptor (beta chain) was documented in a study of blood T cell repertoires in COVID-19. Study-level information: Acute-phase and convalescent COVID-19 samples originated in the United States, Italy and Spain. The analysed material was cDNA or gDNA that came from T cells, B-cell-depleted T cells, or PBMCs.

The CDR3 spans 16 residues. Trimming stripped 3 bases from V and 6 bases from J, with 18 bases between. Germline V gives CDR1 KGHSH, CDR2 LQKENI. In the authors' workflow: Reference gene primer amplification in the assay estimated nucleated cell counts. Produced via immunoSEQ multiplex PCR; TCRdb's table is partial and in-frame only. D and trimming come from the DNA, and the V and J calls and clone size come from that table. The repertoire includes 90,000 to 120,000 clones, less than 75% of them detected once, and 1.8% sits in the top ten. This clonotype was sampled from a woman in her 40s with acute or convalescent COVID-19. The chain has TRBV18 and TRBJ2-1; a weak D match, TRBD1 (6 bases). The sequenced sample consisted of peripheral blood. The CDR3 is CASSPGAGTSPNEQFF. DNA for the CDR3: TGTGCCAGCTCACCGGGTGCCGGGACATCACCCAATGAGCAGTTCTTC.